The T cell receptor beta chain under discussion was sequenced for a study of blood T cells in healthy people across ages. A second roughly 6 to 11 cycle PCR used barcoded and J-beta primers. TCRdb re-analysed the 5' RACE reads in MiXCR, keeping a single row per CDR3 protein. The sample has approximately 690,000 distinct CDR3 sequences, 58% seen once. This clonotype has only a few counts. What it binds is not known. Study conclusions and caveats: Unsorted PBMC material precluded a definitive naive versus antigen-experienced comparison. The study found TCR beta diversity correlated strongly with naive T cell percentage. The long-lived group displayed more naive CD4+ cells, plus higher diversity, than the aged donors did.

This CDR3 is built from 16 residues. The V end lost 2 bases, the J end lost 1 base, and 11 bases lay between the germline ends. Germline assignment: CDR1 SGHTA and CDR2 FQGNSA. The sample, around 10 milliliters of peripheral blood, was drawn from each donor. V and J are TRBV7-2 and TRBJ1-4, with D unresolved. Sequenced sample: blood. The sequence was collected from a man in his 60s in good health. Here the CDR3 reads CASSLPHLGTNEKLFF. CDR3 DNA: TGTGCCAGCAGCTTACCCCACTTGGGAACTAATGAAAAACTGTTTTTT. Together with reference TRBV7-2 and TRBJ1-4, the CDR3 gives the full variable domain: GAGVSQSPSNKVTEKGKDVELRCDPISGHTALYWYRQSLGQGLEFLIYFQGNSAPDKSGLPSDRFSAERTGGSVSTLTIQRTQQEDSAVYLCASSLPHLGTNEKLFFGSGTQLSVL.